Listed here is a single T cell receptor beta chain. This clonotype has a count of ten or more. The specificity of this receptor is unknown. Per-nucleotide qualities are absent, and no much larger clonotype sits a single base away. The data originate from a study of patients and donors after allogeneic stem cell transplantation (dated by TCRdb to the early 2020s). Libraries were made using RT-PCR. TCRdb records NextSeq 550 as the sequencer. The public reads were reanalyzed by TCRdb: fastp trimming at Q25, MiXCR alignment, in-frame beta chains only. Every CDR3 protein is listed once, alongside the most common genes and DNA of its rows. For this sample there are about a million distinct CDR3 sequences; over 15% appear just once. The ten largest clones represent around 6% of the sample. CDR1 SQVTM and CDR2 ANQGSEA were looked up in the germline V gene. The CDR3 sequence holds 14 residues, the cysteine and phenylalanine included. The kept DNA is CDR3 alone, 42 bases in frame from the first base. V lost 6 bases and J lost 4 bases; the stretch between them is 19 bases long.

Material for sequencing was blood, either unsorted or a sorted T cell fraction (not recorded which). This TCR was sampled from a human donor who was either an allogeneic HSCT recipient or a stem cell or donor lymphocyte infusion donor (not recorded which). It is not recorded whose cells these are; they may come from a transplant donor. The chain is made from TRBV29-1 and TRBJ2-7; TRBD1 might be the D gene, on 6 matching bases. The DNA is as follows: TGCAGCGTCGAAACCCTTGGACAGAATTACGAGCAGTACTTC. Translated, this gives CSVETLGQNYEQYF.